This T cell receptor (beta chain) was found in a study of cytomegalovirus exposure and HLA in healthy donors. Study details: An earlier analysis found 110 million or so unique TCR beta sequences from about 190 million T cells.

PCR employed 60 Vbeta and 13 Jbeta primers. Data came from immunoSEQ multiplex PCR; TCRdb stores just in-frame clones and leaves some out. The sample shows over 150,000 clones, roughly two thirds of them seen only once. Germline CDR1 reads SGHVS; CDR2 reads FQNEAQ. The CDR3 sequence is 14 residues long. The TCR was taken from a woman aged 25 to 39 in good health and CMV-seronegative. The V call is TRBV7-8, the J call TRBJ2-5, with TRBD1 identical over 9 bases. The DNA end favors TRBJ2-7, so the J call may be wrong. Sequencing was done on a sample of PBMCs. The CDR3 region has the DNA TGTGCCAGCAGCTCCCGGGACAGGGTAGTCGAGCAGTACTTC. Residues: CASSSRDRVVEQYF.